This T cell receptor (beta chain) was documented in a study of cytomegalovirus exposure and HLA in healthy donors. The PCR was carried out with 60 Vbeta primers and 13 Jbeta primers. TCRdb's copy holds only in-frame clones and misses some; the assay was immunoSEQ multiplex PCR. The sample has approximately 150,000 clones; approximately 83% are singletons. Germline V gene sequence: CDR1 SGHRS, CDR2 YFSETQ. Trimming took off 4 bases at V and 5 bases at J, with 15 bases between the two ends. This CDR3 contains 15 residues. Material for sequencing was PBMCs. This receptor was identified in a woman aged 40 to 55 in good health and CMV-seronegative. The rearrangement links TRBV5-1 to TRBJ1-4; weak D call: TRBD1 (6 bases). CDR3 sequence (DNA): TGCGCCAGCAGCCACCCAGGGGCCGAGAATGAAAAACTGTTTTTT. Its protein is CASSHPGAENEKLFF.